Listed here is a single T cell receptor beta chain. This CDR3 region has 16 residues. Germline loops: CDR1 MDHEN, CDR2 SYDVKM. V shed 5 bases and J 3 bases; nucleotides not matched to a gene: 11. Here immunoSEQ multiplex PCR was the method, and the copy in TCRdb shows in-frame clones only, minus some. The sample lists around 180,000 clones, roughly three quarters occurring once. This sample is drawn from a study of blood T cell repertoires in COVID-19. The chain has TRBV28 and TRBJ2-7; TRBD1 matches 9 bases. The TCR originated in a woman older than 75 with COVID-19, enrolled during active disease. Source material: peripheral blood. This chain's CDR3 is CASSRYSGTGFYEQYF. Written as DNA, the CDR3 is TGTGCCAGCAGTCGGTACTCCGGGACAGGGTTCTACGAGCAGTACTTC.